These T cell receptor beta chains were read from a single sample in a study of T-cell reconstitution after alpha-beta-depleted transplantation in children. MiXCR, applied by TCRdb to the PCR reads, yields one record per CDR3 protein. Found here are about 830,000 distinct CDR3 sequences, under 20% of them singletons; the top ten hold around 4.5%. Sequencing used PBMCs, mostly from graft donor cells, obtained 360 days after TCRalphabeta/CD19-depleted stem cell transplant. Source of these receptors: a male patient aged 10-17 years who had a stem cell transplant for acute lymphoblastic leukemia, so the T cells may come from the graft donor. Each CDR3 is given with its conserved first and last residue. The D gene is left open where the match is weak. Size values are once, few and many counts, or a class for expanded clones, and some rows have none.

V	D	size	J	DNA	CDR3
TRBV24-1	TRBD2	.	TRBJ2-5	TGTGCCACCAGTGATTTGAGGGTCCTGCGGGAGAGAGAGACCCAGTACTTC	CATSDLRVLRERETQYF
TRBV11-3	TRBD2	few	TRBJ2-1	TGTGCCAGCAGCTTAGGTGCGGGAGGGCCGGGGTACAATGAGCAGTTCTTC	CASSLGAGGPGYNEQFF
TRBV7-3	.	.	TRBJ2-3	TGTGCCAGCAGCTCGGGCCATTTCGGTGACACAGATACGCAGTATTTT	CASSSGHFGDTDTQYF
TRBV5-1	.	few	TRBJ2-7	TGCGCCAGCAGCTTGGAGGGTACACTTATCTTCTACGAGCAGTACTTC	CASSLEGTLIFYEQYF
TRBV5-1	.	.	TRBJ1-2	TGCGCCAGCAGCCCGGGACGGAGGGGAAACTATGGCTACACCTTC	CASSPGRRGNYGYTF
TRBV24-1	.	.	TRBJ2-1	TGTGCCACCAGTGATTTTAAAAATGAGCAGTTCTTC	CATSDFKNEQFF
TRBV11-3	TRBD2	.	TRBJ2-7	TGTGCCAGCAGCTTGATCCGACTAGCGGGCGACTCCTACGAGCAGTACTTC	CASSLIRLAGDSYEQYF
TRBV7-9	.	.	TRBJ2-5	TGTGCCAGCAGCACAGAGACCCAGTACTTC	CASSTETQYF
TRBV12-3/TRBV12-4	.	many	TRBJ2-7	TGTGCCAGCAGTCCGAGACAAAGCTCCTACGAGCAGTACTTC	CASSPRQSSYEQYF
TRBV12-3/TRBV12-4	TRBD1	.	TRBJ2-7	TGTGCCAGCAGAGGGATAACCGGGACAGGGGATCCCTACGAGCAGTACTTC	CASRGITGTGDPYEQYF
TRBV6-5	.	.	TRBJ2-3	TGTGCCAGCAGTTACACAGGGAGTTCCCCAGATACGCAGTATTTT	CASSYTGSSPDTQYF
TRBV6-5	.	.	TRBJ1-2	TGTGCCAGCAGTTCTCGGGGCCGTGACTATGGCTACACCTTC	CASSSRGRDYGYTF
TRBV11-1	TRBD2	many	TRBJ2-1	TGTGCCAGCAGCTTCAGCGGGAGGGCGAATGAGCAGTTCTTC	CASSFSGRANEQFF
TRBV5-1	TRBD1	.	TRBJ2-7	TGCGCCAGCACCGACCGACAGGGCTACGAGCAGTACTTC	CASTDRQGYEQYF
TRBV5-1	TRBD1	many	TRBJ2-5	TGCGCCAGCAGCTTAAAAAGGACAGGGGGAGCAGAGACCCAGTACTTC	CASSLKRTGGAETQYF
TRBV7-2	TRBD1	few	TRBJ1-1	TGTGCCAGCAGCTTTAGGAGGACAGGGAACACTGAAGCTTTCTTT	CASSFRRTGNTEAFF
TRBV9	.	.	TRBJ2-2	TGTGCCAGCAGCGTAGGGGGCGGGATGAACACCGGGGAGCTGTTTTTT	CASSVGGGMNTGELFF
TRBV15	TRBD2	.	TRBJ2-7	TGTGCCACCAGCAGAGATGCTTGCGGGAGGGCCGCCGAGCAGTACTTC	CATSRDACGRAAEQYF
TRBV6-5	TRBD1	many	TRBJ2-1	TGTTCCGTTACTGGCAGGGGGAATGAGCAGTTCTTC	CSVTGRGNEQFF
TRBV7-8	TRBD1	few	TRBJ2-1	TGTGCCAGCAGCTTTGGGACAGGAAACCCTTTATACAATGAGCAGTTCTTC	CASSFGTGNPLYNEQFF
TRBV9	.	many	TRBJ1-1	TGTGCCAGCAGCGTAGAAATGAACACTGAAGCTTTCTTT	CASSVEMNTEAFF
TRBV5-1	TRBD1	few	TRBJ2-5	TGCGCCAGCAGCTTCGGACAGGGAGACCAAGAGACCCAGTACTTC	CASSFGQGDQETQYF
TRBV11-2	TRBD2	few	TRBJ2-1	TGTGCCAGCAGCTTAGTGAGCGGGAGGAGGAATGAGCAGTTCTTC	CASSLVSGRRNEQFF
TRBV9	.	few	TRBJ2-5	TGTGCCAGCAGCGTAGTCCCCGGGAGTGGAGAGACCCAGTACTTC	CASSVVPGSGETQYF
TRBV27	TRBD2	few	TRBJ2-7	TGTGCCAGCAGTTTACCTCCCCTAGCGGGAGGGCCGAACGAGCAGTACTTC	CASSLPPLAGGPNEQYF
TRBV5-6	.	.	TRBJ2-1	TGTGCCAGCAGCCCCCCCTCGGGAGAGAATGAGCAGTTCTTC	CASSPPSGENEQFF
TRBV5-1	TRBD2	few	TRBJ2-7	TGCGCCAGCAGCCTCTGGGCAGCAGGGCTAGCGGGAGTGGTGCGGGAGCAGTACTTC	CASSLWAAGLAGVVREQYF
TRBV5-1	.	.	TRBJ2-5	TGCGCCAGCAGCCGGGTCTTACAAGAGACCCAGTACTTC	CASSRVLQETQYF
TRBV11-2	.	.	TRBJ1-6	TGTGCCAGCAGCTTAGTGGCGACAGATAATTCACCCCTCCACTTT	CASSLVATDNSPLHF
TRBV12-3/TRBV12-4	.	.	TRBJ1-1	TGTGCCAGCAGTCCGCGAGGGTGGCCCCGAGGCACTGAAGCTTTCTTT	CASSPRGWPRGTEAFF